One sample yielded the 15 T cell receptor beta chains listed below, sequenced in a study of cytomegalovirus exposure and HLA in healthy donors. A multiplex PCR was run with 60 Vbeta primers and 13 Jbeta primers. The protocol was immunoSEQ multiplex PCR, while the TCRdb copy is restricted to in-frame clones and leaves out a portion. The repertoire consists of 90,000 to 150,000 clones, with 78% occurring once and the leading ten covering less than 4%. The sequenced material came from PBMCs. The receptor set was obtained from a woman in her 30s in good health and CMV-seropositive.

The J gene is TRBJ2-1, the V gene TRBV5-1, with D unclear. Germline lookup yields CDR1 SGHRS and CDR2 YFSETQ. V was shortened by 0 bases and J by 0 bases, with 7 bases between the two germline ends. The CDR3 loop spans 15 amino acids. CDR3 residues: CASSLGASSYNEQFF. The CDR3 DNA sequence: TGCGCCAGCAGCTTGGGGGCCAGCTCCTACAATGAGCAGTTCTTC.

The V call is TRBV29-1, the J call TRBJ2-5, with 12 bases lining up with TRBD2. With 3 bases clipped from V and 5 bases from J, the junction kept 7 bases outside the gene matches. The CDR3 contains 15 residues. Per germline, CDR1 SQVTM and CDR2 ANQGSEA. The DNA for the CDR3 is TGCAGCGTTGATACTAGCGGGGGGTCAGGGGAGACCCAGTACTTC. Amino acids: CSVDTSGGSGETQYF.

The CDR3 DNA sequence: TGTGCCTGGACCGAGGGCGGGGAGCTGTTTTTT. Its translation is CAWTEGGELFF. V is TRBV30 and J is TRBJ2-2, with a possible D match to TRBD2 (5 bases). Germline CDR1 and CDR2: GTSNPN and SVGIG (reference sequence). The CDR3 length is 11 residues. V lost 4 bases, J lost 7 bases, and 7 bases lay in between.

The chain has TRBV19 and TRBJ2-5, with TRBD1 identical over 7 bases. Germline lookup yields CDR1 LNHDA and CDR2 SQIVND (reference sequence). The CDR3 consists of 15 residues. Losses at the gene ends were 1 base for V and 1 base for J; bases not matched to a gene: 3. CDR3 coding DNA: TGTGCCAGTAGTATAGCTCGGGACAGCCAAGAGACCCAGTACTTC. This translates into CASSIARDSQETQYF.

This clone was recorded a few times. This chain joins TRBV11-2 and TRBJ2-1; TRBD1 matches 7 bases. Germline V lookup: CDR1 SGHAT, CDR2 FQNNGV. The ends lost 4 bases at V and 4 bases at J; junction bases unmatched: 4. This CDR3 is built from 14 residues. CDR3 protein: CASSSDRPYNEQFF. Written as DNA, the CDR3 is TGTGCCAGCAGCTCGGACAGGCCGTACAATGAGCAGTTCTTC.

The DNA for the CDR3 is TGTGCCAGCACTGGACAGGGGAAGAACACTGAAGCTTTCTTT. Translation gives CASTGQGKNTEAFF. The gene calls are TRBV6-5 and TRBJ1-1; TRBD1 agrees at 9 bases. CDR1 and CDR2 (germline): MNHEY, SVGAGI. Trimming cost V 7 bases and J 1 base; bases outside gene matches: 4. The CDR3 runs to 14 residues.

The chain employs TRBV28 and TRBJ1-1; D might be TRBD1 (5 bases). Per germline, CDR1 MDHEN and CDR2 SYDVKM. The CDR3 spans 13 residues. With 7 bases removed from V and 2 bases from J, the gap between germline ends came to 11 bases. CDR3 protein: CASITGLNTEAFF. In DNA form, the CDR3 reads TGTGCCAGCATTACGGGACTTAACACTGAAGCTTTCTTT.

V is TRBV11-3 and J is TRBJ2-3; perhaps TRBD2 as D (5 bases). This CDR3 spans 14 amino acids. Germline V gene data show CDR1 as SGHNT and CDR2 as YENEEA. Trimming shortened V by 4 bases and J by 2 bases, and 10 bases separated the two germline ends. CDR3 loop: CASSSTGDTDTQYF. For the CDR3, the DNA is TGTGCCAGCAGCTCTACCGGGGACACAGATACGCAGTATTTT.

The J gene is TRBJ1-5, the V gene TRBV19; 9 bases are shared with TRBD1. V lost 3 bases to trimming and J lost 6 bases; unmatched junction nucleotides: 3. Germline V CDR1 and CDR2: LNHDA, SQIVND (reference sequence). The CDR3 runs 14 residues. In DNA form, the CDR3 reads TGTGCCAGTAGTATCGGGACAGGGTTTCAGCCCCAGCATTTT. It codes for CASSIGTGFQPQHF.

As DNA, the CDR3 is TGTGCCAGCAGCCAGACAGGGTTTGGGTTGAACACTGAAGCTTTCTTT. Translated, it gives CASSQTGFGLNTEAFF. The chain couples TRBV5-4 to TRBJ1-1; 7 bases are shared with TRBD1. Germline V gene lookup returns CDR1 SGHNT and CDR2 YYREEE (reference sequence). V lost 4 bases and J lost 0; bases outside the gene matches: 9. The CDR3 extends over 16 amino acids.

The V gene is TRBV4-2, the J gene TRBJ1-4; possibly TRBD1 for D (6 bases). This CDR3 contains 13 residues. V was clipped by 1 base and J by 7 bases, with 7 bases between them. Germline V gene lookup returns CDR1 LGHNA and CDR2 YNFKEQ. The CDR3 nucleotides read TGTGCCAGCAGCCAAGTGACAGGTGAAAAACTGTTTTTT. Its protein product is CASSQVTGEKLFF.

This chain links TRBV6-5 with TRBJ2-5; weak D call: TRBD2 (6 bases). CDR1 and CDR2 (germline): MNHEY, SVGAGI. Trimming cost V 0 bases and J 5 bases, with 13 bases left between them. The CDR3 loop spans 15 amino acids. CDR3 protein: CASSYSGTPEETQYF. CDR3 DNA sequence: TGTGCCAGCAGTTACTCGGGGACTCCGGAGGAGACCCAGTACTTC.

CDR3 protein: CASSGRQLYEQYF. As DNA, the CDR3 is TGTGCCAGCAGCGGGAGGCAGCTCTACGAGCAGTACTTC. The chain couples TRBV6-1 to TRBJ2-7, with 7 bases that match TRBD2. Trimming cost V 6 bases and J 3 bases; bases outside gene matches: 5. There are 13 residues in the CDR3. Germline V CDR1 and CDR2: MNHNS, SASEGT.

Here the CDR3 reads CASGRKDRGYYEQYF. The CDR3 DNA is TGTGCCAGCGGCCGCAAGGACAGGGGGTACTACGAGCAGTACTTC. The rearrangement links TRBV13 to TRBJ2-5; 10 bases align to TRBD1. The J call is in doubt because the DNA end fits TRBJ2-7 better. Germline assignment: CDR1 PRHDT and CDR2 FYEKMQ (reference sequence). There are 15 residues in the CDR3.

This clone was detected once. V and J are TRBV12-1 and TRBJ1-3. TRBV12-1 represents a pseudogene. The CDR3 totals 12 residues. The CDR3 region has the DNA TGTGCCAGCAGCTTTGTTATAGACACCATATATTTT. It yields the protein CASSFVIDTIYF.